This TCR beta chain was captured in a study of early T cells in non-severe SARS-CoV-2 infection. Study in general: Sequenced material consisted of bulk RNA (from unsorted whole blood), and chains were unpaired.

Researchers attached unique molecular identifiers to individual cDNA molecules. TCRdb processed the 5' RACE reads anew with MiXCR; each CDR3 protein has one entry. This sample yields 50,000 to 60,000 distinct CDR3 sequences, of which 5.5% to 7.5% are seen a single time; around 3.9% belongs to the top ten. Many counts were recorded for this clonotype. This CDR3 spans 13 amino acids. Germline V lookup: CDR1 SGHTA, CDR2 FQGNSA. Losses at the gene ends were 6 bases for V and 6 bases for J; bases not matched to a gene: 0. V usage is TRBV7-2 and J usage is TRBJ1-4; 11 nucleotides align to TRBD1. The sequence came from an adult who was a healthcare worker with PCR-confirmed SARS-CoV-2 infection or an uninfected control (not recorded which). Specimen: whole blood. The CDR3 sequence is CASRDRGHEKLFF. The CDR3, as DNA: TGTGCCAGCAGGGACAGGGGGCATGAAAAACTGTTTTTT.